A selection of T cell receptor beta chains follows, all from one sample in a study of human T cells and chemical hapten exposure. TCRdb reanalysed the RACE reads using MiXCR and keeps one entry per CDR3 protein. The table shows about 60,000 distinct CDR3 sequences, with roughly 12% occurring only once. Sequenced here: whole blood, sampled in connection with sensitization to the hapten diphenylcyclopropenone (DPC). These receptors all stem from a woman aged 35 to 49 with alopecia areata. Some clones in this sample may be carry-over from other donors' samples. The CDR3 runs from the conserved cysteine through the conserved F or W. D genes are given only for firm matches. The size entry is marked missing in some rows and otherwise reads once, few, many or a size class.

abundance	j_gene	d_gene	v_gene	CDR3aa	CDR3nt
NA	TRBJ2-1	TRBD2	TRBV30	CAWKAGSSYNEQFF	TGTGCCTGGAAAGCGGGGAGCTCCTACAATGAGCAGTTCTTC
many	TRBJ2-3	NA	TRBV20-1	CSARVQGPDTQYF	TGCAGTGCTAGAGTTCAGGGCCCAGATACGCAGTATTTT
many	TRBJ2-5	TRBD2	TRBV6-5	CASSEGTSGKETQYF	TGTGCCAGCAGTGAGGGGACTAGCGGGAAAGAGACCCAGTACTTC
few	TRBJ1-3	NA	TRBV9	CASNTGSGNTIYF	TGTGCCAGCAATACAGGGTCTGGAAACACCATATATTTT
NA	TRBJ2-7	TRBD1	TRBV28	CASRRQGAHEQYF	TGTGCCAGCAGGCGACAGGGGGCCCACGAGCAGTACTTC
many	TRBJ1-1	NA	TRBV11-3	CASSQGEGRAGTEAFF	TGTGCCAGCAGCCAGGGCGAGGGGAGGGCGGGCACTGAAGCTTTCTTT
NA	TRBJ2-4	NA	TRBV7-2	CASSLDRTVDDIQYF	TGTGCCAGCAGCTTAGACCGGACAGTCGACGACATTCAGTACTTC
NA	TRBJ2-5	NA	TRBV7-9	CASRISTGSGGTQYF	TGTGCCAGCAGGATATCCACAGGGTCCGGGGGGACCCAGTACTTC
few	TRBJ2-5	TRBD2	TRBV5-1	CASSPGTSGSTRASRETQYF	TGCGCCAGCAGCCCGGGGACTAGCGGGAGTACCAGGGCATCCCGAGAGACCCAGTACTTC
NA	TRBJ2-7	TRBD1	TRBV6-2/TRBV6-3	CASGQSTGGEQYF	TGTGCCAGCGGGCAATCCACAGGGGGCGAGCAGTACTTC
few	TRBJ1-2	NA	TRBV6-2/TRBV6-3	CASSYSTYGYTF	TGTGCCAGCAGTTACTCTACGTATGGCTACACCTTC
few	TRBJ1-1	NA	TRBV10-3	CAIIRDTTGTEAFF	TGTGCCATCATTAGGGACACAACGGGCACTGAAGCTTTCTTT
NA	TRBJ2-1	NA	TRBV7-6	CASSKNRDSKYNEQFF	TGTGCCAGCAGCAAAAACCGGGACTCGAAATACAATGAGCAGTTCTTC
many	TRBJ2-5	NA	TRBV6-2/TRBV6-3	CASSQSPETQYF	TGTGCCAGCAGTCAAAGCCCGGAGACCCAGTACTTC
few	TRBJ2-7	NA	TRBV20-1	CSARPPGAGEQYF	TGCAGTGCTAGGCCCCCGGGAGCTGGCGAGCAGTACTTC
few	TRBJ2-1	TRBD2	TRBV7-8	CASSSDGLAGWGEQFF	TGTGCCAGCAGCTCCGACGGACTAGCGGGATGGGGTGAGCAGTTCTTC
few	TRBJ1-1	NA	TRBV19	CASSLGARYKNTEAFF	TGTGCCAGTAGTTTGGGCGCCCGATATAAGAACACTGAAGCTTTCTTT
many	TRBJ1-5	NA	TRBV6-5	CASGEVREPQHF	TGTGCCAGTGGAGAGGTTCGGGAGCCCCAGCATTTT
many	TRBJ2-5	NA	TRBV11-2	CASRRDPRDQYF	TGTGCCAGCAGGCGGGACCCAAGAGACCAGTACTTC
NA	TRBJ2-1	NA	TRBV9	CASSVEGTQRGEQFF	TGTGCCAGCAGCGTAGAGGGAACTCAAAGAGGCGAGCAGTTCTTC
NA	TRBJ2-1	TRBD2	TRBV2	CASSSTSGGAGEQFF	TGTGCCAGCAGTTCGACTAGCGGGGGGGCCGGTGAGCAGTTCTTC
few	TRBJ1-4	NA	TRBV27	CASSFGSANEKLFF	TGTGCCAGCAGTTTTGGTTCCGCTAATGAAAAACTGTTTTTT
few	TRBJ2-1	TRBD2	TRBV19	CASRPVVAGGYNEQFF	TGTGCCAGTAGGCCGGTAGTAGCGGGGGGATACAATGAGCAGTTCTTC
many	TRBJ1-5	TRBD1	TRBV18	CASSAAGQGNQPQHF	TGTGCCAGCTCCGCTGCGGGACAGGGGAATCAGCCCCAGCATTTT
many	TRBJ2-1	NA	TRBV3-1	CASSQMVGNEQFF	TGTGCCAGCAGCCAAATGGTAGGGAATGAGCAGTTCTTC
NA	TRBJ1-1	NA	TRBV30	CAWADRNTEAFF	TGTGCCTGGGCCGACAGGAACACTGAAGCTTTCTTT
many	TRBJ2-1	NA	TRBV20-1	CSAQQGPSSYNEQFF	TGCAGTGCGCAGCAGGGCCCGAGCTCCTACAATGAGCAGTTCTTC
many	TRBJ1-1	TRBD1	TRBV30	CAWSPPDRMNTEAFF	TGTGCCTGGAGTCCTCCGGACAGGATGAACACTGAAGCTTTCTTT
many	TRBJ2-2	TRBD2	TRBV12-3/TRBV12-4	CASLRAGGPTGELFF	TGTGCCAGTCTTCGGGCGGGGGGACCCACCGGGGAGCTGTTTTTT
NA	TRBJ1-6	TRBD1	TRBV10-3	CAIAEGALWSPLHF	TGTGCCATCGCTGAGGGGGCTCTGTGGTCACCCCTCCACTTT
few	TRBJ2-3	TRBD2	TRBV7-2	CASSLAHRTSGRAPDTQYF	TGTGCCAGCAGCTTAGCTCATAGGACTAGCGGGAGGGCCCCAGATACGCAGTATTTT
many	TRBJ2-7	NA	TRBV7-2	CASSQGPGSGYEQYF	TGTGCCAGCAGCCAAGGGCCGGGGTCGGGGTACGAGCAGTACTTC
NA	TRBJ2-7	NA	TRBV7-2	CASSLRGSLYYEQYF	TGTGCCAGCAGCTTAAGGGGCAGCCTCTACTACGAGCAGTACTTC
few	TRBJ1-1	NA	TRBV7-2	CASSRRDFNTEAFF	TGTGCCAGCAGCCGCCGGGACTTCAACACTGAAGCTTTCTTT
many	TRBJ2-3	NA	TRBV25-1	CASSGVAGRGTDTQYF	TGTGCCAGCAGCGGGGTTGCGGGAAGGGGGACAGATACGCAGTATTTT
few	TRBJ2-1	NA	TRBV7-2	CASSPGGVLNNEQFF	TGTGCCAGCAGCCCGGGCGGCGTGTTAAACAATGAGCAGTTCTTC
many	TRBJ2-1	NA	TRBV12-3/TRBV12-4	CASRTQLGGLEQFF	TGTGCCAGCAGAACGCAACTAGGGGGGTTGGAGCAGTTCTTC
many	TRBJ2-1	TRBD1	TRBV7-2	CASSLVRGRDEQFF	TGTGCCAGCAGCTTAGTCAGGGGGCGAGATGAGCAGTTCTTC
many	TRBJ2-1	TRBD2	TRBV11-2	CASSLVLAGSINEQFF	TGTGCCAGCAGCTTAGTGCTAGCGGGATCTATAAATGAGCAGTTCTTC
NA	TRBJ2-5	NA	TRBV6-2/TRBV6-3	CASSYEGGGLRETQYF	TGTGCCAGCAGTTACGAGGGGGGGGGCCTCCGGGAGACCCAGTACTTC
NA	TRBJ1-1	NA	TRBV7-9	CASSSSTTEAFF	TGTGCCAGCAGCTCCTCAACAACTGAAGCTTTCTTT
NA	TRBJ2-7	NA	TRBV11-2	CASSLDPRSYEQYF	TGTGCCAGCAGCTTAGACCCCCGCTCCTACGAGCAGTACTTC
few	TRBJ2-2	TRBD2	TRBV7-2	CASLLAANTGELFF	TGTGCCAGCCTGCTAGCGGCGAACACCGGGGAGCTGTTTTTT
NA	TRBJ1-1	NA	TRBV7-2	CASSPGTGDTEAFF	TGTGCCAGCAGCCCCGGGACCGGGGACACTGAAGCTTTCTTT
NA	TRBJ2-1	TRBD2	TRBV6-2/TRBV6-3	CASSYTRTGLARNEQFF	TGTGCCAGCAGTTACACCCGAACGGGACTAGCGAGGAATGAGCAGTTCTTC
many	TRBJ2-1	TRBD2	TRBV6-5	CASSALAGGLGEQFF	TGTGCCAGCAGTGCACTAGCGGGGGGGCTCGGTGAGCAGTTCTTC
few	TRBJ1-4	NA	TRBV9	CASSVGPAPTNEKLFF	TGTGCCAGCAGCGTAGGGCCAGCCCCAACTAATGAAAAACTGTTTTTT
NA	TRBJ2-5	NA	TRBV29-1	CSVKPGPSTGAQYF	TGCAGCGTGAAACCGGGACCTTCCACGGGGGCCCAGTACTTC
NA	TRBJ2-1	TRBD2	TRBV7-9	CASSSASGGFNEQFF	TGTGCCAGCAGCTCCGCTAGCGGGGGGTTCAATGAGCAGTTCTTC
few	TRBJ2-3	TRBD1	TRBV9	CASSVDRGADTQYF	TGTGCCAGCAGCGTCGACAGGGGCGCAGATACGCAGTATTTT
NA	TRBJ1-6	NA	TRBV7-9	CASSLVTNSPLHF	TGTGCCAGCAGCTTAGTAACGAATTCACCCCTCCACTTT
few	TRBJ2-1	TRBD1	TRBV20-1	CSAGLDRGRNEQFF	TGCAGTGCTGGGTTGGACAGGGGGAGGAATGAGCAGTTCTTC
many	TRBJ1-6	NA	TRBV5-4	CASSLEGTGNSPLHF	TGTGCCAGCAGCTTGGAAGGGACCGGTAATTCACCCCTCCACTTT
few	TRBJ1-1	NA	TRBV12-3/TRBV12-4	CASSLGRASTEAFF	TGTGCCAGCAGTTTAGGGCGGGCGTCGACTGAAGCTTTCTTT
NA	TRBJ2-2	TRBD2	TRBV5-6	CASSYGTSGSAGELFF	TGTGCCAGCAGCTACGGGACTAGCGGGAGCGCCGGGGAGCTGTTTTTT